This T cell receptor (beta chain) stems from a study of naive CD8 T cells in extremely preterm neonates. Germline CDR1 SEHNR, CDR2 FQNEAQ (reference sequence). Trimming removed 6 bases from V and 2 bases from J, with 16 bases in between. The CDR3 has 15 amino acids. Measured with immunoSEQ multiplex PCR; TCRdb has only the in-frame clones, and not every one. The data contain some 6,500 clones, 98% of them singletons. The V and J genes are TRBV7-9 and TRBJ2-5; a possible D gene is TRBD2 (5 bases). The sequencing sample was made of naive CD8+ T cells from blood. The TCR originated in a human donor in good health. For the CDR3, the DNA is TGTGCCAGCAGTCATCCCCTGAGGGCTCAAGAGACCCAGTACTTC. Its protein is CASSHPLRAQETQYF.